The sequence of this TCR beta chain was determined in a study of neurological immune-mediated disorders. TCRdb used MiXCR to reprocess the 5' RACE reads, holding one entry per CDR3 protein. Here the sample spans about 44,000 distinct CDR3 sequences, roughly 21% being singletons. The ends were cut back, 2 bases at V and 9 bases at J, with 11 bases in the middle. CDR3 size: 13 residues. Germline CDR1 and CDR2: KGHSH and LQKENI. Many counts were recorded for this clonotype. The sample's time point: technical triplicate 3. This clonotype was sampled from a man aged 60 to 75 with HTLV-1-associated myelopathy (HAM/TSP). The sequenced sample consisted of PBMCs. The J gene is TRBJ1-5, the V gene TRBV18; the D is unclear. The chain's CDR3 is CASSPSMDGPQHF. The CDR3 DNA sequence: TGTGCCAGCTCACCATCAATGGACGGGCCCCAGCATTTT.